This T cell receptor (beta chain) was sequenced during a study of blood T cell repertoires in COVID-19 (dated by TCRdb to the early 2020s). In terms of the full investigation: Collaborator samples came from the United States, Italy and Spain and covered acute and convalescent phases of COVID-19. The material from the prospective study consisted of cDNA or gDNA derived from T cells, B-cell-depleted T cells, or PBMCs. The dataset comprised deeply sampled blood TCRbeta repertoires from subjects exposed to, actively infected with, or recovered from COVID-19. A freely available public database, intended as a resource for researchers studying the immune response to SARS-CoV-2, is where the repertoires were released. Samples came from the ongoing ImmuneRACE study (first 160 participants) plus 1,254 subjects from 6 global collaborators. A de-identified subject ID, COVID-19 status, age in years and sex were almost always included in the sample metadata. Where available, HLA class I and class II types were taken from metadata supplied by the sample provider and were not determined by assay-based typing.

This clone was observed a single time. This clone's antigen is unknown. The input lacks base qualities; no much larger clone sits a single base away. Participants in the prospective study were enrolled through a virtual design, were aged roughly 18 to 90 years, and lived in roughly 24 United States geographic areas. Cohort assignment in the prospective study relied on participant-reported clinical history from a screening survey and a study questionnaire. For ImmuneRACE Cohort 3, a participant was defined as recovered based on two consecutive negative NP/OP PCR tests, clearance by a healthcare professional, or resolution of symptoms. Each participant in the prospective study had whole blood, serum and a nasopharyngeal or oropharyngeal swab collected by mobile phlebotomists. Additional blood draws and questionnaires over a 2-month period could optionally be provided by prospective study participants. Prospective study blood samples were shipped either frozen or at room temperature before DNA extraction.

The immunoSEQ Assay, a bias-controlled multiplex PCR, was used to amplify TCRbeta CDR3 regions from genomic DNA. Regarding the original processing steps: The number of nucleated cells in each sample was estimated by amplification of reference gene primers within the assay. To quantify the absolute abundance of each unique TCRbeta CDR3 rearrangement, sequence reads were collapsed and filtered. Productive Simpson clonality was computed per sample as the square root of Simpson's diversity index over productive rearrangements. The source is immuneACCESS, and TCRdb retained only in-frame sequences with V and J called. Part of the clones is not carried over; for the studies checked, unresolved V genes explain less than half of this, and the remainder is unexplained. V, J and clone size derive from that table, while D and trimming were established from the DNA sequence. The sample contains some 260,000 clones, approximately 84% of them found a single time. The ten largest clones add up to 1.5% to 2% of the sample.

According to the germline V gene, CDR1 reads SGHVS and CDR2 reads FQNEAQ. From cysteine to phenylalanine, the CDR3 is 16 amino acids long. The read is trimmed to its CDR3 DNA, 48 bases read in frame from base 1. V lost 5 bases and J lost 1 base, and the count of bases not matched to a germline gene is 9. What the work shows at the level of the full study, not this receptor alone: The amount of clinical and demographic metadata varied by source and participant and was provided uncurated.

The chain couples TRBV7-8 to TRBJ2-7, with 9 junctional bases fitting TRBD1. The origin of this receptor is a man aged 40-49 years who had recovered from COVID-19. Sequencing input: PBMCs or T cells enriched from blood (not recorded which). The nucleotide sequence is given as TGTGCCAGCAGCCCCTTATGGGGACAGGGTTCCTACGAGCAGTACTTC. Its protein reads: CASSPLWGQGSYEQYF.